The sequence of this TCR beta chain was determined in a study of cytomegalovirus exposure and HLA in healthy donors. The PCR used 60 Vbeta and 13 Jbeta primers. Some clones are missing from TCRdb's copy, which holds only in-frame ones; the method was immunoSEQ multiplex PCR. This table has 90,000 to 120,000 clones, 74% appearing once. Trimming stripped 3 bases from V and 6 bases from J, with 11 bases between. This CDR3 spans 14 amino acids. Germline-derived CDR1 and CDR2 are MNHEY and SMNVEV (reference sequence). What was sequenced was PBMCs. This TCR was sampled from a man in his forties or fifties in good health and CMV-seropositive. V is TRBV27 and J is TRBJ2-2, with a tentative D call TRBD1 (5 bases). CDR3 sequence reads: CASSFIVGAGELFF. In DNA form, the CDR3 reads TGTGCCAGCAGTTTCATAGTAGGGGCCGGGGAGCTGTTTTTT.